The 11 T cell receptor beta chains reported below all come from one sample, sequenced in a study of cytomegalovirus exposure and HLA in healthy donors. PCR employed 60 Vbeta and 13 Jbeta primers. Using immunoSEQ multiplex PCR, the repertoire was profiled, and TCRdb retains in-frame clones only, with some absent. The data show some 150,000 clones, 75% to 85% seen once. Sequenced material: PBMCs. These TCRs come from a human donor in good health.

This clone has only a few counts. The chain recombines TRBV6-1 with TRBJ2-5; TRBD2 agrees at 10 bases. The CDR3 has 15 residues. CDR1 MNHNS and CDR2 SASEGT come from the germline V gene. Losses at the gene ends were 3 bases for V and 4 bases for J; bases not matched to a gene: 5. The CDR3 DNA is TGTGCCAGCAGTGATGGACTAGCGGCAGGAGAGACCCAGTACTTC. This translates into CASSDGLAAGETQYF.

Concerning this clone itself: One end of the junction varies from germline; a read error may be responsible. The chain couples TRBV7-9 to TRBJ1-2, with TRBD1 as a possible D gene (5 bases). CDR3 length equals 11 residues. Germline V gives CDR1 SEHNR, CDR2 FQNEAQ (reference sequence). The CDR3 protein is CASSSGYGYPF. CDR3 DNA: TGTGCCAGCAGCTCAGGGTATGGCTACCCCTTC.

The CDR3: CASSDIAGLENIQYF. CDR3 nucleotides: TGTGCCAGCAGTGATATTGCGGGGTTGGAAAACATTCAGTACTTC. V and J are TRBV2 and TRBJ2-4, with a possible D match to TRBD2 (6 bases). Germline loops: CDR1 SNHLY, CDR2 FYNNEI. The CDR3 has 15 amino acids. Trimming removed 3 bases at V and 5 bases at J, with 14 bases between.

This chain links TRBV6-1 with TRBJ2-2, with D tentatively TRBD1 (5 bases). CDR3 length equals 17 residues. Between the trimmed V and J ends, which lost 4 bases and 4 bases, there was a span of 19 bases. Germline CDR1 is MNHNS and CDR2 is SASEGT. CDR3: CASSAVDSRVSTGELFF. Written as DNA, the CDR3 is TGTGCCAGCAGTGCAGTAGACAGTCGTGTAAGCACCGGGGAGCTGTTTTTT.

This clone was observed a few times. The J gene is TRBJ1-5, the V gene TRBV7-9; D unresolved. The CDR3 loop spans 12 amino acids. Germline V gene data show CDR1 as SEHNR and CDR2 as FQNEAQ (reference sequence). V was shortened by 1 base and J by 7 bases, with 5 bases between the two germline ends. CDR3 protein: CASSLDLQPQHF. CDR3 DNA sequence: TGTGCCAGCAGCTTAGATCTCCAGCCCCAGCATTTT.

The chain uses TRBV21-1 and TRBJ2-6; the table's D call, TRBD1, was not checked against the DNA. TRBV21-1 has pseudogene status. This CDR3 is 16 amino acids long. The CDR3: CARPGQGGAGANVLTF. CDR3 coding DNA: TGTGCCAGACCGGGACAGGGGGGTGCTGGGGCCAACGTCCTGACTTTC.

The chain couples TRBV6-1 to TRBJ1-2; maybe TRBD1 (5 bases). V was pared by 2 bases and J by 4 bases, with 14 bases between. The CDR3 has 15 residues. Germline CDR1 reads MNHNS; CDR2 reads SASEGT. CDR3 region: CASSEQGRGPYGYTF. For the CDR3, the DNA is TGTGCCAGCAGTGAACAAGGGCGGGGACCCTATGGCTACACCTTC.

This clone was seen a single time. The CDR3 DNA is TGTGCCATCAACCCGGGACAGGGGTCCTACGAGCAGTACTTC. Its protein product is CAINPGQGSYEQYF. The V call is TRBV10-3, the J call TRBJ2-7; 10 nucleotides align to TRBD1. Germline CDR1 and CDR2: ENHRY and SYGVKD. This CDR3 comprises 14 residues. V was pared by 7 bases and J by 1 base, with 4 bases of the junction left unmatched.

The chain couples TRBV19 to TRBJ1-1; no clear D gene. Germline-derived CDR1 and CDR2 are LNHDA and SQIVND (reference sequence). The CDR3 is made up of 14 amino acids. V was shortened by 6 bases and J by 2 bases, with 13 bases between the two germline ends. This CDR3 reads CASSLWEGNTEAFF. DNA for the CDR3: TGTGCCAGTAGCCTTTGGGAGGGCAACACTGAAGCTTTCTTT.

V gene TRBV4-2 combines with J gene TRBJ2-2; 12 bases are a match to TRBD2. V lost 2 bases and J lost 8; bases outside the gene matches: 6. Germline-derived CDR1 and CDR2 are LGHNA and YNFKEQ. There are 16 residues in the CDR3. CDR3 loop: CASSQPSGRATGELFF. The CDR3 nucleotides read TGTGCCAGCAGCCAACCTAGCGGGAGGGCCACTGGGGAGCTGTTTTTT.

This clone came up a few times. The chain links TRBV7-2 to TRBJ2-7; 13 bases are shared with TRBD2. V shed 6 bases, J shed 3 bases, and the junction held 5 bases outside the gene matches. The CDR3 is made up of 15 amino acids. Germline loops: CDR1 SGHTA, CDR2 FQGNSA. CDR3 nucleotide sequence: TGTGCCAGCAGGTGGACTAGCGGGAGATACTACGAGCAGTACTTC. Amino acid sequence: CASRWTSGRYYEQYF.